This T cell receptor (beta chain) came from a study of tissue T cells after allogeneic stem cell transplantation. On this clone: What it binds is unknown. Germline and genes here are mouse. The CDR3 goes on 1 residue after the read ends, and that part is filled in from the germline J gene.

Notes on the study in general: Anatomically similar tissues had similar TCR repertoires within each patient.

This CDR3 spans 15 amino acids. Trimming cost V 0 bases and J 0 bases, with 9 bases left between them. Germline CDR1 reads NNHNN; CDR2 reads SYGAGS (reference sequence). TCRdb's table, derived via immunoSEQ multiplex PCR, lists solely in-frame clones and lacks some. The sample has more than 4,500 clones; around 50% are singletons. Time point noted: mouse harvest day 7 after allogeneic transplant. Mouse grafts combined 10^7 T-cell-depleted bone marrow cells with 10^6 splenic CD5+ T cells. This chain uses TRBV13-2 with TRBJ1-2, with unresolved D. The sequence came from a female BALB/c mouse given C57BL/6 T cells with graft-versus-host disease after an allogeneic hematopoietic cell transplant. Sequenced sample: gut tissue. CDR3 in amino acids: CASGDARTANSDYTF. Partial CDR3 DNA: TGTGCCAGCGGTGATGCACGGACTGCAAACTCCGACTACACC.